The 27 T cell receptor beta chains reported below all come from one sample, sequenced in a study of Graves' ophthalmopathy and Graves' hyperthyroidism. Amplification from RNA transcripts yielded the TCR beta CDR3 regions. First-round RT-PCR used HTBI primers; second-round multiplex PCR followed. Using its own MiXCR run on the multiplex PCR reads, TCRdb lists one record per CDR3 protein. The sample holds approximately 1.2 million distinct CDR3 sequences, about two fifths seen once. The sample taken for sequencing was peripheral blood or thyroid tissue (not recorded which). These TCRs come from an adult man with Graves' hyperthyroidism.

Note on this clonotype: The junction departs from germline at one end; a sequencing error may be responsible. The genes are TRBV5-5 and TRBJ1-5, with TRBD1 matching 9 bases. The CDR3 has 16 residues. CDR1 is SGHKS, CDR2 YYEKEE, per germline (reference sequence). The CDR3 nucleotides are TGTGCCAGCACCTTGGGGGGACAGGGTGGCAATCAGCCCCAGCATTTT. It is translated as CASTLGGQGGNQPQHF.

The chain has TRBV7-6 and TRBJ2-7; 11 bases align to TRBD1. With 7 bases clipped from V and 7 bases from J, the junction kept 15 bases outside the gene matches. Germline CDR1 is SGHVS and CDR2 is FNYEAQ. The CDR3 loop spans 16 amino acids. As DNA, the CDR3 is TGTGCCAGCACCCTTACGTCCGGGACAGGGGGTAGGGAGCAGTACTTC. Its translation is CASTLTSGTGGREQYF.

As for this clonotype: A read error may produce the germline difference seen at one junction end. CDR3 nucleotide sequence: TGTGCCAGCAGTTTAGGACTAGCGGGAGCATTC. Residues: CASSLGLAGAF. The chain joins TRBV2 to TRBJ2-5, with 13 positions matching TRBD2. Germline V CDR1 and CDR2: SNHLY, FYNNEI. The CDR3 runs 11 residues.

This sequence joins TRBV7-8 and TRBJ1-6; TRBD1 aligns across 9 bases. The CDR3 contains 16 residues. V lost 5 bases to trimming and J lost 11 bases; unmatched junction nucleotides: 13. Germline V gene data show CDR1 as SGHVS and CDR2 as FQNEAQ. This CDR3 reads CASSLGGGTGTPPLHF. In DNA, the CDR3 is TGTGCCAGCAGCCTCGGGGGGGGGACAGGGACGCCACCCCTCCACTTT.

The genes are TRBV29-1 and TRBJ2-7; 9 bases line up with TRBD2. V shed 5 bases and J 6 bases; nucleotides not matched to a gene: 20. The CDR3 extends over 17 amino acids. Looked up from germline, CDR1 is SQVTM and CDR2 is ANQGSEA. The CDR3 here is CSVSPRDRAGGWGEQYF. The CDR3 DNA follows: TGCAGCGTTTCCCCCAGGGACCGAGCGGGAGGATGGGGCGAGCAGTACTTC.

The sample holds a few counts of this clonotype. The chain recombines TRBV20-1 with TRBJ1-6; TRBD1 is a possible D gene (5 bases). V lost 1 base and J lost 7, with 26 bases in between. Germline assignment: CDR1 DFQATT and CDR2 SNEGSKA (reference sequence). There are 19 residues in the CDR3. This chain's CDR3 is CSARAPGRRDPSTNSPLHF. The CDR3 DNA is TGCAGTGCTAGAGCGCCGGGACGGAGGGACCCATCAACGAATTCACCCCTCCACTTT.

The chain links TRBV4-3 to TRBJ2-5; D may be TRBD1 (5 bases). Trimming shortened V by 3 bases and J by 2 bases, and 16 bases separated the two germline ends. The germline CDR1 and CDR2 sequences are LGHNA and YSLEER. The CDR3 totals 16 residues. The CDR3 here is CASSQGWTPQQETQYF. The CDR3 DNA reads TGCGCCAGCAGCCAGGGCTGGACACCTCAACAAGAGACCCAGTACTTC.

CDR3 in amino acids: CSGLAGDYEQYF. The CDR3 coding sequence is TGCAGTGGACTAGCGGGAGACTACGAGCAGTACTTC. This chain uses TRBV29-1 with TRBJ2-7; 13 nucleotides agree with TRBD2. The germline gives CDR1 SQVTM, CDR2 ANQGSEA. The CDR3 contains 12 residues.

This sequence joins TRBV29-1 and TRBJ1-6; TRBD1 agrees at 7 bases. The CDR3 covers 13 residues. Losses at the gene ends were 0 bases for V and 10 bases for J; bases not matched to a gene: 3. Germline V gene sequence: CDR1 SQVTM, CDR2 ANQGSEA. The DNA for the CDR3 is TGCAGCGTTGAAGATCGACAGGGATCACCCCTCCACTTT. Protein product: CSVEDRQGSPLHF.

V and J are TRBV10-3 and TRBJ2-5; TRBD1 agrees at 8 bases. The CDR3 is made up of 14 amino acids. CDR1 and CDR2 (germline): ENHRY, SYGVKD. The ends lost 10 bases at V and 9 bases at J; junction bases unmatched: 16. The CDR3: CATGGGQGYQPQYF. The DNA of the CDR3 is TGTGCCACCGGCGGTGGACAGGGATATCAGCCCCAGTACTTC.

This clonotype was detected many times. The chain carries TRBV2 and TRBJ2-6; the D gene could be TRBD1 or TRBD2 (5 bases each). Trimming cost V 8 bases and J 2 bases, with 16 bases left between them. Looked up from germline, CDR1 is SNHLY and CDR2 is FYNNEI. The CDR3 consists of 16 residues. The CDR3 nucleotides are TGTGCCAGCTATGGGACCGAGGCCCCTGGGGCCAACGTCCTGACTTTC. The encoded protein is CASYGTEAPGANVLTF.

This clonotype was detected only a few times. CDR3 amino acids: CASSLERGVGEKLFF. The CDR3 DNA is TGTGCCAGCAGTTTGGAGCGGGGAGTTGGTGAAAAACTGTTTTTT. The chain recombines TRBV3-1 with TRBJ1-4; D gene unclear. CDR3 length equals 15 residues. The germline V gene has CDR1 LGHDT and CDR2 YNNKEL (reference sequence). The V end was cut by 6 bases, the J end by 7 bases, with 18 bases between.

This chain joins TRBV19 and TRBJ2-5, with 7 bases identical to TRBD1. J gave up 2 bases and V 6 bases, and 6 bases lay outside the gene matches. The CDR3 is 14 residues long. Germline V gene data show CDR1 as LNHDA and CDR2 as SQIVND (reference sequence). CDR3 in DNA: TGTGCCAGTAGCCAAGCGACAGGGCAAGAGACCCAGTACTTC. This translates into CASSQATGQETQYF.

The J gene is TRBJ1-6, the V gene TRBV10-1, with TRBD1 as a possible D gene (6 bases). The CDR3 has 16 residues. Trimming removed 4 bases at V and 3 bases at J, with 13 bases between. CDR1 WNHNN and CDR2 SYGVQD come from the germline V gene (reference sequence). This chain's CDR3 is CASSGRTADYNSPLHF. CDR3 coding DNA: TGCGCCAGCAGTGGGCGGACAGCTGACTATAATTCACCCCTCCACTTT.

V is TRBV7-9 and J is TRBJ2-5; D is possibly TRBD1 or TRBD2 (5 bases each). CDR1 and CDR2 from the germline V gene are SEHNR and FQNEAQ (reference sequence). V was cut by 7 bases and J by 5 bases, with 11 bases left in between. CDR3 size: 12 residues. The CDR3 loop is CASTPEGETQYF. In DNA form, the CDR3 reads TGTGCCAGCACCCCCGAGGGGGAGACCCAGTACTTC.

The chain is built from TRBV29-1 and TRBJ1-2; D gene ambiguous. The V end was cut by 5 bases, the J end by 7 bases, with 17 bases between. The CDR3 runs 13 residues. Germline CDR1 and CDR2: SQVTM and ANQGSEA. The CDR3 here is CSVNAPSVRGYTF. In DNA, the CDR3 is TGCAGCGTTAACGCCCCCTCCGTCCGTGGCTACACCTTC. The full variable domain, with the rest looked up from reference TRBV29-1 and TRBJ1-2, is SAVISQKPSRDICQRGTSLTIQCQVDSQVTMMFWYRQQPGQSLTLIATANQGSEATYESGFVIDKFPISRPNLTFSTLTVSNMSPEDSSIYLCSVNAPSVRGYTFGSGTRLTVV.

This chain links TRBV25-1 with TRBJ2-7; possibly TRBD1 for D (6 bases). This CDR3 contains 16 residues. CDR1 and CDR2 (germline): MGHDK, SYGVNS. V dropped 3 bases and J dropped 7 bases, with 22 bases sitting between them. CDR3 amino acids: CASSDHRAQGLGEQYF. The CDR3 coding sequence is TGTGCCAGCAGTGATCACAGGGCTCAGGGGTTGGGGGAGCAGTACTTC.

The CDR3 is CASSVSDINTGELFF. CDR3 sequence (DNA): TGTGCCAGCAGCGTAAGTGATATAAACACCGGGGAGCTGTTTTTT. This chain uses TRBV9 with TRBJ2-2; D not resolved. Looked up from germline, CDR1 is SGDLS and CDR2 is YYNGEE. V lost 1 base and J 2 bases, leaving 9 bases between the germline ends. The CDR3 spans 15 residues.

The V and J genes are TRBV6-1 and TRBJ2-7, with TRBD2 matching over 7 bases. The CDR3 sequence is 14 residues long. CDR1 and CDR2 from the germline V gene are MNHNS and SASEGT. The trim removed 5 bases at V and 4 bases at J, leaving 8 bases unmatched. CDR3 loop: CASSSASGTYEQYF. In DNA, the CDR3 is TGTGCCAGCAGTTCGGCTAGCGGAACGTACGAGCAGTACTTC.

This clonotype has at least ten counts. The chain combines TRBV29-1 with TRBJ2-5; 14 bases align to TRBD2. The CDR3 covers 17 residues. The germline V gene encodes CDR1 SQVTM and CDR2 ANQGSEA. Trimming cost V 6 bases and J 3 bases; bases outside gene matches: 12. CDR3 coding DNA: TGCAGCGTACCAAAGCGGGGGGGACTAGCGGGAGAAGAGACCCAGTACTTC. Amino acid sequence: CSVPKRGGLAGEETQYF.

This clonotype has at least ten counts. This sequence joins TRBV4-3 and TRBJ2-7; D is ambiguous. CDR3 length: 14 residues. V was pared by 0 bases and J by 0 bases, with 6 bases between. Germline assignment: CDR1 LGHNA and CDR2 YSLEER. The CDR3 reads CASSQDYPSYEQYF. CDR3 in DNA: TGCGCCAGCAGCCAAGACTACCCCTCCTACGAGCAGTACTTC.

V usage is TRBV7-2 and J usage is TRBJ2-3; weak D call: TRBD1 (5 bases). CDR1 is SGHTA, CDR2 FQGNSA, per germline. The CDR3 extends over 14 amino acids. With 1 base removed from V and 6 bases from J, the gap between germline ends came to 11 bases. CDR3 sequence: CASSLVQGLDTQYF. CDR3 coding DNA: TGTGCCAGCAGCTTAGTTCAGGGTCTGGATACGCAGTATTTT.

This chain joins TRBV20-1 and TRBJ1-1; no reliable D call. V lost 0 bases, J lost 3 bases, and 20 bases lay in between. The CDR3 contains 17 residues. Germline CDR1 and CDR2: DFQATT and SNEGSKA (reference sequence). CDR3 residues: CSARDRKPGPRHTEAFF. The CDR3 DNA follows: TGCAGTGCTAGAGACCGAAAACCGGGCCCCCGGCACACTGAAGCTTTCTTT.

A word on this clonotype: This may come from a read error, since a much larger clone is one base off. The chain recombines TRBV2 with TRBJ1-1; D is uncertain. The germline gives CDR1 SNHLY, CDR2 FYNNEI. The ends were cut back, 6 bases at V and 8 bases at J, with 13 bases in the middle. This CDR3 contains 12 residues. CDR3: CASSVEWVEAFF. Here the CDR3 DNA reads TGTGCCAGCAGCGTCGAGTGGGTGGAAGCTTTCTTT.

The CDR3 loop is CASSKTGTQETQYF. For the CDR3, the DNA is TGTGCCAGTTCCAAGACAGGGACCCAAGAGACCCAGTACTTC. The chain couples TRBV19 to TRBJ2-5; 7 nucleotides agree with TRBD1. Germline CDR1 and CDR2: LNHDA and SQIVND (reference sequence). V trimming: 8 bases; J trimming: 1 base; junction bases outside the gene matches: 7. This CDR3 contains 14 residues. Complete variable domain (other parts from reference TRBV19 and TRBJ2-5): DGGITQSPKYLFRKEGQNVTLSCEQNLNHDAMYWYRQDPGQGLRLIYYSQIVNDFQKGDIAEGYSVSREKKESFPLTVTSAQKNPTAFYLCASSKTGTQETQYFGPGTRLLVL.

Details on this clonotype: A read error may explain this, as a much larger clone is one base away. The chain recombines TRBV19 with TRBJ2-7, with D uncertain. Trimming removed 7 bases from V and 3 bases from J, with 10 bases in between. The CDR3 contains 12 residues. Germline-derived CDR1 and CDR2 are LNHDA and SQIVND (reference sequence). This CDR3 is CASNPNLYEQYF. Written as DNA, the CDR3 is TGTGCCAGTAATCCTAACCTCTACGAGCAGTACTTC. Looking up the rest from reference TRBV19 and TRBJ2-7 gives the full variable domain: DGGITQSPKYLFRKEGQNVTLSCEQNLNHDAMYWYRQDPGQGLRLIYYSQIVNDFQKGDIAEGYSVSREKKESFPLTVTSAQKNPTAFYLCASNPNLYEQYFGPGTRLTVT.

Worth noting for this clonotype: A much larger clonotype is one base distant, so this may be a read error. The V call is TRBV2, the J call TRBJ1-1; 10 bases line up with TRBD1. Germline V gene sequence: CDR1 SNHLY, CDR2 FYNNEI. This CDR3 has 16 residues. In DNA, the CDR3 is TGTGCCGGCAGACCCGCCGGACAGGGGGAGAACACTGAAGCTTTCTTT. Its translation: CAGRPAGQGENTEAFF.